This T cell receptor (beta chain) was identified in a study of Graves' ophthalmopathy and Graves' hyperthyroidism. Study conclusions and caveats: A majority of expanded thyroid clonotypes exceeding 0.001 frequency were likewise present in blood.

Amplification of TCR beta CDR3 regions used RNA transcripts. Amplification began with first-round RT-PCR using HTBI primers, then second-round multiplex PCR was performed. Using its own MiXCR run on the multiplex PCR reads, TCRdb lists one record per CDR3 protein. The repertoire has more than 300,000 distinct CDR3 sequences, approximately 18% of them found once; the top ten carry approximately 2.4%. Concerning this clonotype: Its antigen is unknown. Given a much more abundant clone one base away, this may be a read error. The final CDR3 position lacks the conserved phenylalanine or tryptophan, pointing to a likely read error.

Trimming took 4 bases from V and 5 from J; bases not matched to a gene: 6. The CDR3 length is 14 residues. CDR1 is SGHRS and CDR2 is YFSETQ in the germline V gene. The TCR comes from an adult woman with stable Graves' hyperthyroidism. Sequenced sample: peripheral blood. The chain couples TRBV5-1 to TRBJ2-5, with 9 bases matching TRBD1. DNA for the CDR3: TGCGCCAGCAGCCCGGGACAGGGTTTGGAGACCCAGTACTAC. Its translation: CASSPGQGLETQYY.